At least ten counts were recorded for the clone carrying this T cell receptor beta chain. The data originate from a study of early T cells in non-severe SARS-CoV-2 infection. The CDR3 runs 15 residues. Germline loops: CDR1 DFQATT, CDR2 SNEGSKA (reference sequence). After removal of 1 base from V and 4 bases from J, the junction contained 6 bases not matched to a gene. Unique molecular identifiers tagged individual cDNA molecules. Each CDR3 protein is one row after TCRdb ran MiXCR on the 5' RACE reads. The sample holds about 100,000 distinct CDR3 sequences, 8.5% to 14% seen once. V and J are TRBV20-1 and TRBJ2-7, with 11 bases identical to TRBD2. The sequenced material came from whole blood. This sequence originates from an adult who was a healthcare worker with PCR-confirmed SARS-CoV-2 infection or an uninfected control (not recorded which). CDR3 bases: TGCAGTGCTAGAGCACTAGCGGGAGTTTTGTACGAGCAGTACTTC. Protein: CSARALAGVLYEQYF.